The 30 T cell receptor beta chains below were found in one sample sequenced in a study of blood T cell repertoires in COVID-19. TCRdb keeps only in-frame clones here, not all; method: immunoSEQ multiplex PCR. The sample yields under 150,000 clones, approximately 90% seen once. Sequences were obtained from peripheral blood. The receptor source for this set is a man aged 45 to 65 with active or convalescent COVID-19.

The genes are TRBV30 and TRBJ2-3, with a tentative D call TRBD2 (6 bases). This CDR3 has 14 residues. Germline-derived CDR1 and CDR2 are GTSNPN and SVGIG (reference sequence). The V gene lost 1 base and the J gene lost 1 base, with 9 bases spanning the gap. The chain's CDR3 is CAWSGPGGTDTQYF. The CDR3 DNA reads TGTGCCTGGAGTGGCCCGGGGGGCACAGATACGCAGTATTTT.

DNA of the CDR3: TGTGCCAGCAGCTTAAACGCAGCGTCTCACGACGAGCAGTACTTC. Its protein is CASSLNAASHDEQYF. V and J are TRBV11-2 and TRBJ2-7; D is uncertain. Germline V gene sequence: CDR1 SGHAT, CDR2 FQNNGV. V was clipped by 2 bases and J by 5 bases, with 16 bases between them. The CDR3 spans 15 residues.

The V gene is TRBV30, the J gene TRBJ1-3; D is unresolved. The V gene lost 2 bases and the J gene lost 2 bases, with 13 bases spanning the gap. CDR1 and CDR2 (germline): GTSNPN, SVGIG (reference sequence). This CDR3 spans 15 amino acids. CDR3 region: CAWSPFYPPGNTIYF. The CDR3 bases are TGTGCCTGGAGTCCTTTCTATCCACCTGGAAACACCATATATTTT.

In its sample, this clone was seen once. The chain employs TRBV25-1 and TRBJ1-5; a weak D match, TRBD1 (6 bases). With 3 bases removed from V and 2 bases from J, the gap between germline ends came to 14 bases. Germline values: CDR1 MGHDK, CDR2 SYGVNS. This CDR3 is built from 16 residues. CDR3: CASSDAGTSGNQPQHF. The CDR3 DNA is TGTGCCAGCAGTGACGCAGGGACATCGGGCAATCAGCCCCAGCATTTT.

V usage is TRBV5-1 and J usage is TRBJ2-1; weak D call: TRBD2 (6 bases). The CDR3 sequence is 16 residues long. Per the germline V gene, CDR1 is SGHRS and CDR2 is YFSETQ. Deletions cut 0 bases from V and 4 bases from J, with 14 bases between. The DNA of the CDR3 is TGCGCCAGCAGCTTGGAAACCGGGAGCGGGTACAATGAGCAGTTCTTC. Translating it yields CASSLETGSGYNEQFF. Together with reference TRBV5-1 and TRBJ2-1, the CDR3 gives the full variable domain: KAGVTQTPRYLIKTRGQQVTLSCSPISGHRSVSWYQQTPGQGLQFLFEYFSETQRNKGNFPGRFSGRQFSNSRSEMNVSTLELGDSALYLCASSLETGSGYNEQFFGPGTRLTVL.

The chain employs TRBV11-3 and TRBJ2-3; 11 positions match TRBD1. V was clipped by 6 bases and J by 7 bases; unmatched bases: 9. The CDR3 totals 15 residues. The germline gives CDR1 SGHNT, CDR2 YENEEA. The CDR3: CASSGGTGGLNTQYF. CDR3 coding DNA: TGTGCCAGCAGTGGGGGGACAGGGGGTTTGAATACGCAGTATTTT.

This clone was seen more than once but under ten times. J is TRBJ1-2 and V is TRBV18; perhaps TRBD1 as D (6 bases). CDR1 and CDR2 from the germline V gene are KGHSH and LQKENI. V gave up 0 bases and J gave up 5 bases, with 13 bases separating them. The CDR3 has 15 residues. Here the CDR3 reads CASSPPSGAGYGYTF. The CDR3 DNA is TGTGCCAGCTCACCACCATCAGGGGCGGGTTATGGCTACACCTTC.

The gene calls are TRBV12-5 and TRBJ2-3, with D maybe TRBD2 (5 bases). The V end lost 10 bases, the J end lost 2 bases, and 16 bases lay between the germline ends. The CDR3 is 14 residues long. The germline CDR1 and CDR2 sequences are LGHNT and FRNRAP. This CDR3 is CATTMDGLTDTQYF. CDR3 DNA sequence: TGTGCTACGACTATGGACGGACTCACAGATACGCAGTATTTT.

This clone was observed a single time. V gene TRBV5-5 combines with J gene TRBJ2-1; 9 bases fit TRBD1. The CDR3 has 15 amino acids. V was pared by 3 bases and J by 6 bases, with 7 bases of the junction left unmatched. Germline CDR1 SGHKS, CDR2 YYEKEE (reference sequence). Here the CDR3 reads CASSSPGQGANEQFF. The CDR3 region has the DNA TGTGCCAGCAGCTCACCGGGACAGGGCGCCAATGAGCAGTTCTTC.

This chain connects TRBV15 to TRBJ1-2, with 9 bases that match TRBD1. Germline CDR1 reads LNHNV; CDR2 reads YYDKDF (reference sequence). V shed 3 bases and J 3 bases; nucleotides not matched to a gene: 2. The length of the CDR3 is 14 residues. CDR3 sequence (DNA): TGTGCCACCAGCAGCCGGGACAGGGACTATGGCTACACCTTC. Translated, it gives CATSSRDRDYGYTF.

This chain links TRBV19 with TRBJ1-2; D might be TRBD1 (5 bases). Trimming took 7 bases from V and 3 from J, leaving 24 bases between them. Per the germline V gene, CDR1 is LNHDA and CDR2 is SQIVND (reference sequence). This CDR3 spans 17 amino acids. The CDR3 DNA reads TGTGCCAGTACCTCACCCGGGGGTTCCCCGGGCCACTATGGCTACACCTTC. The encoded protein is CASTSPGGSPGHYGYTF.

V gene TRBV11-3 combines with J gene TRBJ2-1; unclear D gene. Trimming took off 5 bases at V and 4 bases at J, with 15 bases between the two ends. The CDR3 runs 15 residues. CDR1 is SGHNT and CDR2 is YENEEA in the germline V gene. The CDR3 DNA reads as TGTGCCAGCAGCATGCGGAGTGGGTCTTACAATGAGCAGTTCTTC. The encoded protein is CASSMRSGSYNEQFF.

The chain has TRBV5-6 and TRBJ2-7, with 7 bases identical to TRBD2. The CDR3 sequence is 13 residues long. After removal of 0 bases from V and 7 bases from J, the junction contained 4 bases not matched to a gene. Germline CDR1 SGHDT, CDR2 YYEEEE. The CDR3 protein is CASSLGGGREQYF. In DNA form, the CDR3 reads TGTGCCAGCAGCTTGGGGGGAGGGAGAGAGCAGTACTTC.

The rearrangement uses TRBV24-1 and TRBJ1-2, with unresolved D. The CDR3 totals 13 residues. The V gene's germline CDR1 is KGHDR and CDR2 SFDVKD. The V gene lost 10 bases and the J gene lost 8 bases, with 19 bases spanning the gap. CDR3 region: CATQSTAALGYTF. The DNA of the CDR3 is TGTGCCACTCAGAGTACAGCGGCATTAGGCTACACCTTC.

The V gene is TRBV7-8, the J gene TRBJ2-2; 7 positions match TRBD1. CDR1 and CDR2 (germline): SGHVS, FQNEAQ. V lost 2 bases, J lost 10 bases, and 13 bases stayed unmatched. This CDR3 has 16 residues. CDR3 residues: CASSLFQGQRGKELFF. CDR3 DNA sequence: TGTGCCAGCAGCTTATTTCAGGGACAGCGAGGGAAGGAGCTGTTTTTT.

This sequence joins TRBV9 and TRBJ1-2; 8 bases fit TRBD1. CDR3 length equals 13 residues. The V gene end was trimmed by 3 bases and the J gene end by 6 bases; junction bases not matched to a gene: 4. The germline V gene encodes CDR1 SGDLS and CDR2 YYNGEE. CDR3 residues: CASSGTGRHGYTF. DNA for the CDR3: TGTGCCAGCAGCGGGACAGGGAGACATGGCTACACCTTC.

The V call is TRBV28, the J call TRBJ2-7, with 7 bases lining up with TRBD2. The CDR3 extends over 14 amino acids. The V and J ends lost 9 bases and 2 bases, in that order; junction bases with no gene match: 10. Germline lookup yields CDR1 MDHEN and CDR2 SYDVKM. CDR3 sequence (DNA): TGTGCCAGTGGAAAGCGGGAACCGCCCTACGAGCAGTACTTC. Residues: CASGKREPPYEQYF.

This sequence joins TRBV9 and TRBJ2-7; 11 bases line up with TRBD2. V lost 0 bases to trimming and J lost 4 bases; unmatched junction nucleotides: 12. This CDR3 has 18 residues. The germline V gene encodes CDR1 SGDLS and CDR2 YYNGEE. The CDR3 loop is CASSVEGLAANLKYEQYF. The CDR3 region has the DNA TGTGCCAGCAGCGTAGAGGGACTAGCGGCCAACCTAAAATACGAGCAGTACTTC.

The chain carries TRBV24-1 and TRBJ2-2, with a tentative D call TRBD1 (6 bases). Germline loops: CDR1 KGHDR, CDR2 SFDVKD. The germline V and J ends were trimmed by 4 bases and 2 bases, with 16 bases remaining between them. The CDR3 spans 17 residues. The CDR3 region has the DNA TGTGCCACCAGTGACAAACAGGGCTTGTTTAACACCGGGGAGCTGTTTTTT. It encodes CATSDKQGLFNTGELFF.

The chain uses TRBV7-8 and TRBJ2-1; TRBD2 matches at 9 bases. The length of the CDR3 is 13 residues. The junction had 4 bases not matched to a gene; V was cut back by 7 bases and J by 6 bases. Germline values: CDR1 SGHVS, CDR2 FQNEAQ. For the CDR3, the DNA is TGTGCCAGCAAGGTAGCGGGGGCCAATGAGCAGTTCTTC. This gives the protein CASKVAGANEQFF.

This sequence joins TRBV20-1 and TRBJ1-2; D gene ambiguous. CDR1 and CDR2 from the germline V gene are DFQATT and SNEGSKA (reference sequence). The CDR3 extends over 11 amino acids. V was pared by 6 bases and J by 7 bases, with 12 bases between. The CDR3 sequence is CSASLAVGYTF. In DNA form, the CDR3 reads TGCAGTGCCTCTTTAGCTGTTGGCTACACCTTC.

The chain recombines TRBV28 with TRBJ2-1, with D possibly TRBD2 on 6 matching bases. The germline V gene encodes CDR1 MDHEN and CDR2 SYDVKM. Deletions cut 4 bases from V and 12 bases from J, with 16 bases between. The CDR3 runs 13 residues. CDR3 in amino acids: CASSSKNPGLQFF. The CDR3 DNA reads as TGTGCCAGCAGTTCAAAGAACCCGGGACTGCAGTTCTTC.

V gene TRBV5-1 combines with J gene TRBJ2-5; unclear D gene. The germline gives CDR1 SGHRS, CDR2 YFSETQ. The V end lost 0 bases, the J end lost 4 bases, and 13 bases lay between the germline ends. This CDR3 region has 15 residues. CDR3 in amino acids: CASSLGGISGETQYF. CDR3 DNA sequence: TGCGCCAGCAGCTTGGGTGGTATTTCGGGAGAGACCCAGTACTTC. The whole variable domain, filled in from reference TRBV5-1 and TRBJ2-5, reads KAGVTQTPRYLIKTRGQQVTLSCSPISGHRSVSWYQQTPGQGLQFLFEYFSETQRNKGNFPGRFSGRQFSNSRSEMNVSTLELGDSALYLCASSLGGISGETQYFGPGTRLLVL.

This sequence joins TRBV7-9 and TRBJ2-3; 7 nucleotides line up with TRBD2. Germline values: CDR1 SEHNR, CDR2 FQNEAQ (reference sequence). The CDR3 runs to 15 residues. The V gene end was trimmed by 5 bases and the J gene end by 4 bases; junction bases not matched to a gene: 9. The CDR3, as DNA: TGTGCCAGCAGCCCCCCCGCGGGAGTAGCAGATACGCAGTATTTT. Translating it yields CASSPPAGVADTQYF.

Turning to this clone: One junction end disagrees with the germline gene, perhaps due to a read error. The chain links TRBV14 to TRBJ1-1; D remains ambiguous. This CDR3 region has 15 residues. From germline, CDR1 is SGHDN and CDR2 FVKESK. The CDR3 sequence is CASSHVPVLKTEAFF. The CDR3 nucleotides read TGTGCCAGCAGCCACGTCCCAGTCCTGAAGACTGAAGCTTTCTTT.

The chain joins TRBV5-1 to TRBJ1-4; D is unresolved. Deletions cut 1 base from V and 8 bases from J, with 6 bases between. The V gene's germline CDR1 is SGHRS and CDR2 YFSETQ. The CDR3 is 12 residues long. The DNA of the CDR3 is TGCGCCAGCAGCTTGATTGGCGAAAAACTGTTTTTT. Its translation is CASSLIGEKLFF.

The rearrangement joins TRBV7-6 to TRBJ2-1; tentatively, D is TRBD1 (6 bases). The V gene lost 5 bases and the J gene lost 8 bases, with 13 bases spanning the gap. CDR3 length equals 13 residues. CDR1 and CDR2 from the germline V gene are SGHVS and FNYEAQ. The CDR3 loop is CASSPPRGYEQFF. The CDR3 DNA sequence: TGTGCCAGCAGCCCGCCCAGGGGATATGAGCAGTTCTTC.

This chain joins TRBV24-1 and TRBJ2-7, with TRBD1 matching over 7 bases. The CDR3 contains 15 residues. Germline values: CDR1 KGHDR, CDR2 SFDVKD. With 2 bases clipped from V and 2 bases from J, the junction kept 5 bases outside the gene matches. The CDR3 sequence: CATSDSGTVTYEQYF. The CDR3 nucleotides read TGTGCCACCAGTGATTCAGGGACAGTAACCTACGAGCAGTACTTC.

This clone was seen a handful of times. This sequence joins TRBV3-1 (or the pseudogene TRBV3-2) and TRBJ1-5, with no clear D. Germline CDR1 and CDR2: LGHDT and YNNKEL (reference sequence). The germline V and J ends were trimmed by 1 base and 1 base, with 11 bases remaining between them. This CDR3 spans 16 amino acids. CDR3 residues: CASSQAGALSNQPQHF. CDR3 DNA: TGTGCCAGCAGCCAAGCAGGTGCCCTCAGCAATCAGCCCCAGCATTTT.

The chain links TRBV10-3 to TRBJ1-1, with a weak D call TRBD1 (5 bases). Germline V lookup: CDR1 ENHRY, CDR2 SYGVKD. This CDR3 comprises 12 residues. Trimming took 4 bases from V and 9 from J, leaving 12 bases between them. In nucleotides, the CDR3 is TGTGCCATCAGTGTCGACCAGGGAAAAGCTTTCTTT. Protein product: CAISVDQGKAFF.